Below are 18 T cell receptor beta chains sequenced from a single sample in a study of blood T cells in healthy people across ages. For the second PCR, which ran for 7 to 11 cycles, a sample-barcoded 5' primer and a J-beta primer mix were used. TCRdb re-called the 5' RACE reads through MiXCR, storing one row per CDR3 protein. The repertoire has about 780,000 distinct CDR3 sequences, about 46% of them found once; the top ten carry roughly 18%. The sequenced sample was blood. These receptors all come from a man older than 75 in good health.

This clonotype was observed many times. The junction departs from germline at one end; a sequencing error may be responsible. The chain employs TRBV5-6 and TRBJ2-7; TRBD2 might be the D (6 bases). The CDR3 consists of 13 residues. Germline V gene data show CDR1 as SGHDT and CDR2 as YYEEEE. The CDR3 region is CASSLTSSHEQYF. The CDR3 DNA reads TGTGCCAGCAGCTTGACTAGCTCCCACGAGCAGTACTTC.

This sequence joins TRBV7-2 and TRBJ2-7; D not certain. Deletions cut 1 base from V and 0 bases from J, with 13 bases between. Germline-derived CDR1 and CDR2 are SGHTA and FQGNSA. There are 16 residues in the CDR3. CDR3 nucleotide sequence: TGTGCCAGCAGCTTAGAATCAGGCCCCAGCTCCTACGAGCAGTACTTC. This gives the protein CASSLESGPSSYEQYF. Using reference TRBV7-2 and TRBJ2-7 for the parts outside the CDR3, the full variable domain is GAGVSQSPSNKVTEKGKDVELRCDPISGHTALYWYRQSLGQGLEFLIYFQGNSAPDKSGLPSDRFSAERTGGSVSTLTIQRTQQEDSAVYLCASSLESGPSSYEQYFGPGTRLTVT.

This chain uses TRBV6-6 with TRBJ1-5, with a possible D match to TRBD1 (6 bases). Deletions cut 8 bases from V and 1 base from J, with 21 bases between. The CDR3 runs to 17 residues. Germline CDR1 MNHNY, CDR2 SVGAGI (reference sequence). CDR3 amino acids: CASSQKGGSRSNQPQHF. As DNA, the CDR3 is TGTGCCAGCTCACAGAAAGGGGGATCGAGAAGCAATCAGCCCCAGCATTTT.

The CDR3 DNA is TGCGCCAGCAGCTTGGAAGCCAGGTCGACCTACAATGAGCAGTTCTTC. Translated, it gives CASSLEARSTYNEQFF. The rearrangement joins TRBV5-1 to TRBJ2-1; D not certain. Germline loops: CDR1 SGHRS, CDR2 YFSETQ. The CDR3 loop spans 16 amino acids. V was pared by 0 bases and J by 2 bases, with 12 bases between.

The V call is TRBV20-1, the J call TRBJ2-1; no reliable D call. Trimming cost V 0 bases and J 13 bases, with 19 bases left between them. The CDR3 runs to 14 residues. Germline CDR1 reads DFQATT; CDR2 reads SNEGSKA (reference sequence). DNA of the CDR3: TGCAGTGCTAGAGACTCCTCCCTGACAAAGACCCAGTTCTTC. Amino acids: CSARDSSLTKTQFF.

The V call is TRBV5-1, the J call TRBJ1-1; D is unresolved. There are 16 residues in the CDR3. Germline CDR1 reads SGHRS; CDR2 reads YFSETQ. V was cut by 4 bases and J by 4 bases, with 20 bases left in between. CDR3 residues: CASSMEGPGTGTEAFF. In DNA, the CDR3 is TGCGCCAGCAGCATGGAGGGCCCGGGTACCGGCACTGAAGCTTTCTTT.

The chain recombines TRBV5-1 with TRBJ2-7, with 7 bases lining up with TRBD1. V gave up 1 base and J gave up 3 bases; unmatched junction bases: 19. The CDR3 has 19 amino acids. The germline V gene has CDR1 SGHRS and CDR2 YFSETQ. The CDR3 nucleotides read TGCGCCAGCAGCTTGAGCCTGCCTGGACCGGGACAGACATTCTACGAGCAGTACTTC. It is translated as CASSLSLPGPGQTFYEQYF. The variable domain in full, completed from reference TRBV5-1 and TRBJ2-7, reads KAGVTQTPRYLIKTRGQQVTLSCSPISGHRSVSWYQQTPGQGLQFLFEYFSETQRNKGNFPGRFSGRQFSNSRSEMNVSTLELGDSALYLCASSLSLPGPGQTFYEQYFGPGTRLTVT.

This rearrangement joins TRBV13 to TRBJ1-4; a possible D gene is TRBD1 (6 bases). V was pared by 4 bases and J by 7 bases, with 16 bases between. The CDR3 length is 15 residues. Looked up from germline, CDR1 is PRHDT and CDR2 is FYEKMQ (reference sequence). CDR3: CASSSGHIAGEKLFF. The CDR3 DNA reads TGTGCCAGCAGCTCGGGACATATAGCGGGTGAAAAACTGTTTTTT.

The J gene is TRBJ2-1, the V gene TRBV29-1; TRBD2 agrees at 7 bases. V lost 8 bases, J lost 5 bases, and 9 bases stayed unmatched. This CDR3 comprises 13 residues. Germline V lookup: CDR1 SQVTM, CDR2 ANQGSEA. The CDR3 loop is CSTQAGVNNEQFF. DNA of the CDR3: TGCAGCACCCAGGCGGGGGTCAACAATGAGCAGTTCTTC.

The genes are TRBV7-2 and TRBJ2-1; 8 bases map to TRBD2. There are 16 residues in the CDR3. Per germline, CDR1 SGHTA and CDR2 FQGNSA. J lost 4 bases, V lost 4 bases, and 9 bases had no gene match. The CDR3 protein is CASSYSGLANYNEQFF. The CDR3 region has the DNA TGTGCCAGCAGCTACTCCGGACTAGCTAATTACAATGAGCAGTTCTTC. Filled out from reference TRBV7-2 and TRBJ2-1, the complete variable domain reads GAGVSQSPSNKVTEKGKDVELRCDPISGHTALYWYRQSLGQGLEFLIYFQGNSAPDKSGLPSDRFSAERTGGSVSTLTIQRTQQEDSAVYLCASSYSGLANYNEQFFGPGTRLTVL.

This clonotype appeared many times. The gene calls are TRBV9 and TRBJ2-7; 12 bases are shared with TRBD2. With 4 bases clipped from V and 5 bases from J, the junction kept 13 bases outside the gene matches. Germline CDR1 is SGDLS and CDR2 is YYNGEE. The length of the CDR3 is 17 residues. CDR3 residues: CASSQPTSGSIIDEQYF. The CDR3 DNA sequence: TGTGCCAGCAGCCAACCGACTAGCGGGAGTATCATCGACGAGCAGTACTTC. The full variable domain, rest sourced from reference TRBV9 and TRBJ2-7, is DSGVTQTPKHLITATGQRVTLRCSPRSGDLSVYWYQQSLDQGLQFLIQYYNGEERAKGNILERFSAQQFPDLHSELNLSSLELGDSALYFCASSQPTSGSIIDEQYFGPGTRLTVT.

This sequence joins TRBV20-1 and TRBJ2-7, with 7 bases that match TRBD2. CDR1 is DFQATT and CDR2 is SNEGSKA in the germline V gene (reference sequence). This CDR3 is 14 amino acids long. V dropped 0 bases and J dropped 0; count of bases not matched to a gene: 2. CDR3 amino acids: CSAREGGNSYEQYF. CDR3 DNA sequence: TGCAGTGCTAGAGAGGGAGGGAACTCCTACGAGCAGTACTTC.

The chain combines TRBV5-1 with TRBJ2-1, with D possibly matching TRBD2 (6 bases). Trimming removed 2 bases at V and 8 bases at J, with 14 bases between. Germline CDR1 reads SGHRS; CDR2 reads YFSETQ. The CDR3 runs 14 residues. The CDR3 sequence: CASSFQGGVYEQFF. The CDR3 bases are TGCGCCAGCAGCTTTCAGGGAGGCGTATATGAGCAGTTCTTC.

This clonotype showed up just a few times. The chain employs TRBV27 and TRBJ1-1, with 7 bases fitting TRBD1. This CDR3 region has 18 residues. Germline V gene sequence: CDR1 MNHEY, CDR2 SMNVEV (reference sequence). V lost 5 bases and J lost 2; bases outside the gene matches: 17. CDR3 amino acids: CASSLLPGQRGINTEAFF. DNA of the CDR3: TGTGCCAGCAGTCTTCTCCCGGGACAGAGGGGTATAAACACTGAAGCTTTCTTT.

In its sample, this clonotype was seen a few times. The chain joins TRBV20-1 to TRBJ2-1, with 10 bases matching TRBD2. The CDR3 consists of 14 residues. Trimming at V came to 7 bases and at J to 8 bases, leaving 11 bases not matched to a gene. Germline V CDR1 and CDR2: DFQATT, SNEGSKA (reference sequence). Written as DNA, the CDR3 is TGCAGTGTCCCTCTTGCTAGCGGGAGATATGAGCAGTTCTTC. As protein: CSVPLASGRYEQFF.

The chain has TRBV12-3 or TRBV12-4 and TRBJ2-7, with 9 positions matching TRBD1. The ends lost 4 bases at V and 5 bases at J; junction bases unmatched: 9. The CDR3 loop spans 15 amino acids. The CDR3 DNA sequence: TGTGCCAGCAGTTCCCGCCGGGACAGGGCCGACGAGCAGTACTTC. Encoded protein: CASSSRRDRADEQYF.

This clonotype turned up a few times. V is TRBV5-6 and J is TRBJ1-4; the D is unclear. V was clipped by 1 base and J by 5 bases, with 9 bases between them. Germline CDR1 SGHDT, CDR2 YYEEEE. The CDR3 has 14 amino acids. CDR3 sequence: CASSLPGQNEKLFF. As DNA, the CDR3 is TGTGCCAGCAGCTTGCCTGGTCAGAATGAAAAACTGTTTTTT.

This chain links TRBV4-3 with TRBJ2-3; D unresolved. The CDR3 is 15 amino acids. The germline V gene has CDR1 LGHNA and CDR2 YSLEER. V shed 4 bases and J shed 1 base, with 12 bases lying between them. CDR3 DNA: TGCGCCAGCAGCCGCCTCCTCAGAGGCACAGATACGCAGTATTTT. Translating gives CASSRLLRGTDTQYF.